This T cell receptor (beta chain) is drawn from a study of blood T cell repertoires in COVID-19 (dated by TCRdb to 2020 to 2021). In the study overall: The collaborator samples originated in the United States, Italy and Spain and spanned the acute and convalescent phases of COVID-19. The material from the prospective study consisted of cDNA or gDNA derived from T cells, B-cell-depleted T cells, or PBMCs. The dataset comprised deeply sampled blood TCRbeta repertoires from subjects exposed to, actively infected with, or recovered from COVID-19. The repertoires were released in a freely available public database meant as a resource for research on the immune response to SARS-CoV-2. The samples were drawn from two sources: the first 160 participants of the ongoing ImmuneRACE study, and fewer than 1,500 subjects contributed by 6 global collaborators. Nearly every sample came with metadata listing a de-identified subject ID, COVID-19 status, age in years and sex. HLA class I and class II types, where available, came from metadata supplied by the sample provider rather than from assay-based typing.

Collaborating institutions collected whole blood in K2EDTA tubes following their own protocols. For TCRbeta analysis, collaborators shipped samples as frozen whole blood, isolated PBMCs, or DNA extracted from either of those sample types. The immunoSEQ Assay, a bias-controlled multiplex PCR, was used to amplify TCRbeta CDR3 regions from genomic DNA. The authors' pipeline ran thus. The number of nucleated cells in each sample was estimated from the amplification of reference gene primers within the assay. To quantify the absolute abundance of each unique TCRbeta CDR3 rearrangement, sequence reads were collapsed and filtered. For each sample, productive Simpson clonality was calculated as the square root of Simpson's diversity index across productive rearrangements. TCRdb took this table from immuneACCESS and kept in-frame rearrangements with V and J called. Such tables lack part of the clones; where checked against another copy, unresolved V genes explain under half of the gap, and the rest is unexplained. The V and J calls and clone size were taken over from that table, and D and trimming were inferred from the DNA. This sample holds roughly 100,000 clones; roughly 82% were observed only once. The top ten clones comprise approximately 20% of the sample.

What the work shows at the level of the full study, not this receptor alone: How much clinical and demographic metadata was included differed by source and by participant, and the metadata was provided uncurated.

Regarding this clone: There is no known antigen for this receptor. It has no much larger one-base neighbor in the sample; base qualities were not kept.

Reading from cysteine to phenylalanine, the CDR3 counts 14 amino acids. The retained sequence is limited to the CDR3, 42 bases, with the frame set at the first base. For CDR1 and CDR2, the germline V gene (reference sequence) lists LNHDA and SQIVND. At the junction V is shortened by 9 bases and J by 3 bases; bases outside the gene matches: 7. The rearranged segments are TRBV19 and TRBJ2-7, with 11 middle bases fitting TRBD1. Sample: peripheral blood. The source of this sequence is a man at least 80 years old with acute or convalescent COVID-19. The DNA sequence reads TGTGCCAGCCAGGGGACAGGGGGATTCTACGAGCAGTACTTC. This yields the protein CASQGTGGFYEQYF.